The 30 T cell receptor beta chains below all came from one sample that was sequenced in a study of blood T cells in healthy people across ages. The second PCR ran about 6 to 12 cycles with a sample-barcoded 5' primer and J-beta primers. Each CDR3 protein gets one entry after TCRdb re-called the 5' RACE reads with MiXCR. The sample carries some 1.6 million distinct CDR3 sequences, around 35% recorded once. Sequencing was carried out using blood. Source of these receptors: a woman in her twenties or thirties in good health.

V is TRBV27 and J is TRBJ2-5, with 14 bases identical to TRBD2. V dropped 6 bases and J dropped 4; count of bases not matched to a gene: 10. The CDR3 has 17 residues. Germline V gene data show CDR1 as MNHEY and CDR2 as SMNVEV (reference sequence). The CDR3 DNA sequence: TGTGCCAGCAGCGCTGGGACTAGCGGGGGTAGGAGAGAGACCCAGTACTTC. It encodes CASSAGTSGGRRETQYF.

The chain links TRBV5-6 to TRBJ1-5; no definite D call. Germline V gene data show CDR1 as SGHDT and CDR2 as YYEEEE. V was clipped by 3 bases and J by 10 bases, with 14 bases between them. This CDR3 has 13 residues. In DNA, the CDR3 is TGTGCCAGCAGCTCCGGAGAGGGATCTCCCCAGCATTTT. Protein sequence: CASSSGEGSPQHF.

The J gene is TRBJ2-7, the V gene TRBV6-1; 11 bases are shared with TRBD1. The CDR3 extends over 15 amino acids. CDR1 MNHNS and CDR2 SASEGT come from the germline V gene. V lost 4 bases, J lost 4 bases, and 6 bases stayed unmatched. DNA for the CDR3: TGTGCCAGCAGTGTCAGGACAGGGGGCTCGTACGAGCAGTACTTC. It yields the protein CASSVRTGGSYEQYF.

The chain is built from TRBV6-1 and TRBJ2-3; TRBD2 matches at 9 bases. Germline loops: CDR1 MNHNS, CDR2 SASEGT. This CDR3 comprises 17 residues. After removal of 4 bases from V and 0 bases from J, the junction contained 8 bases not matched to a gene. As DNA, the CDR3 is TGTGCCAGCAGTGGCCTAGCGGGGACAGCTAGCACAGATACGCAGTATTTT. The encoded protein is CASSGLAGTASTDTQYF.

The CDR3, as DNA: TGTGCCAGCAGTGCACAATCTACAGGGATCGGCAATCAGCCCCAGCATTTT. It yields the protein CASSAQSTGIGNQPQHF. The chain combines TRBV6-1 with TRBJ1-5; D is perhaps TRBD1 (6 bases). The CDR3 contains 17 residues. V was shortened by 4 bases and J by 2 bases, with 18 bases between the two germline ends. CDR1 MNHNS and CDR2 SASEGT come from the germline V gene.

In its sample, this clonotype was seen a few times. This sequence joins TRBV18 and TRBJ2-1; D unclear. Trimming removed 0 bases at V and 8 bases at J, with 14 bases between. The germline gives CDR1 KGHSH, CDR2 LQKENI. This CDR3 comprises 15 residues. CDR3 in DNA: TGTGCCAGCTCACCACCGGCAATAGTAAGGGATGAGCAGTTCTTC. Translating gives CASSPPAIVRDEQFF.

The rearrangement joins TRBV12-3 or TRBV12-4 to TRBJ1-5, with unresolved D. The germline V and J ends were trimmed by 7 bases and 0 bases, with 7 bases remaining between them. The CDR3 spans 13 residues. CDR3 coding DNA: TGTGCCAGCAAAACAGATAGCAATCAGCCCCAGCATTTT. Translating gives CASKTDSNQPQHF.

This clonotype was detected a few times. V gene TRBV2 combines with J gene TRBJ1-1; D might be TRBD1 (5 bases). Per the germline V gene, CDR1 is SNHLY and CDR2 is FYNNEI. The CDR3 runs to 13 residues. Trimming removed 6 bases from V and 6 bases from J, with 14 bases in between. CDR3 DNA sequence: TGTGCCAGCAGGGGGACGAATTGGGCTGAAGCTTTCTTT. It is translated as CASRGTNWAEAFF. Based on the CDR3 plus reference TRBV2 and TRBJ1-1, the full variable domain is EPEVTQTPSHQVTQMGQEVILRCVPISNHLYFYWYRQILGQKVEFLVSFYNNEISEKSEIFDDQFSVERPDGSNFTLKIRSTKLEDSAMYFCASRGTNWAEAFFGQGTRLTVV.

This clonotype was recorded at least ten times. This chain connects TRBV7-8 to TRBJ2-3; D ambiguous. The germline V gene has CDR1 SGHVS and CDR2 FQNEAQ. This CDR3 has 15 residues. V was trimmed by 5 bases and J by 2 bases, leaving 14 bases between them. This chain's CDR3 is CASSPGRFNTDTQYF. The CDR3 coding sequence is TGTGCCAGCAGCCCTGGTCGGTTCAACACAGATACGCAGTATTTT.

The chain couples TRBV24-1 to TRBJ2-7; tentatively, D is TRBD2 (5 bases). The germline CDR1 and CDR2 sequences are KGHDR and SFDVKD. This CDR3 is 18 amino acids long. Deletions cut 2 bases from V and 2 bases from J, with 21 bases between. This CDR3 reads CATSDYCGRERNTYEQYF. The CDR3 DNA sequence: TGTGCCACCAGTGATTATTGCGGCCGGGAAAGGAATACCTACGAGCAGTACTTC.

The chain couples TRBV5-1 to TRBJ1-2, with D hard to call. Germline V CDR1 and CDR2: SGHRS, YFSETQ. The CDR3 totals 14 residues. V shed 0 bases and J shed 5 bases, with 11 bases lying between them. CDR3 sequence: CASSLADVKYGYTF. The CDR3, as DNA: TGCGCCAGCAGCTTGGCCGATGTAAAGTATGGCTACACCTTC.

This rearrangement joins TRBV5-1 to TRBJ2-7; D ambiguous. Germline CDR1 SGHRS, CDR2 YFSETQ. V was shortened by 0 bases and J by 8 bases, with 12 bases between the two germline ends. The CDR3 is made up of 13 amino acids. CDR3 amino acids: CASSLVAASQQYF. The CDR3 region has the DNA TGCGCCAGCAGCTTGGTTGCTGCCTCCCAGCAGTACTTC. Combining the CDR3 with reference TRBV5-1 and TRBJ2-7 gives the whole variable domain KAGVTQTPRYLIKTRGQQVTLSCSPISGHRSVSWYQQTPGQGLQFLFEYFSETQRNKGNFPGRFSGRQFSNSRSEMNVSTLELGDSALYLCASSLVAASQQYFGPGTRLTVT.

The sample holds many counts of this clonotype. The rearrangement links TRBV29-1 to TRBJ2-3; 10 nucleotides agree with TRBD1. Germline assignment: CDR1 SQVTM and CDR2 ANQGSEA. There are 13 residues in the CDR3. The CDR3 DNA sequence: TGCAGTGTACGACAGGGGGCCTCAGATACGCAGTATTTT. This encodes CSVRQGASDTQYF.

The V gene is TRBV9, the J gene TRBJ1-1; D is ambiguous. The germline V gene encodes CDR1 SGDLS and CDR2 YYNGEE. The V end lost 3 bases, the J end lost 9 bases, and 24 bases lay between the germline ends. This CDR3 contains 16 residues. The CDR3 loop is CASSEGSNRDLFQAFF. In nucleotides, the CDR3 is TGTGCCAGCAGCGAGGGATCCAACAGAGACCTCTTTCAAGCTTTCTTT. Full variable domain (outside the CDR3, taken from reference TRBV9 and TRBJ1-1): DSGVTQTPKHLITATGQRVTLRCSPRSGDLSVYWYQQSLDQGLQFLIQYYNGEERAKGNILERFSAQQFPDLHSELNLSSLELGDSALYFCASSEGSNRDLFQAFFGQGTRLTVV.

The chain combines TRBV7-9 with TRBJ1-2, with D uncertain. Germline assignment: CDR1 SEHNR and CDR2 FQNEAQ (reference sequence). The CDR3 has 12 residues. V lost 5 bases and J lost 3, with 7 bases in between. The CDR3: CASSGEDYGYTF. The CDR3, as DNA: TGTGCCAGCAGCGGGGAGGACTATGGCTACACCTTC.

The rearrangement joins TRBV20-1 to TRBJ1-6; weak D call: TRBD1 (5 bases). Trimming removed 6 bases from V and 10 bases from J, with 7 bases in between. Germline loops: CDR1 DFQATT, CDR2 SNEGSKA (reference sequence). CDR3 length: 10 amino acids. CDR3 in amino acids: CSAGDSPLHF. CDR3 DNA sequence: TGCAGTGCGGGGGACTCACCCCTCCACTTT.

This clonotype was observed a handful of times. The chain joins TRBV7-8 to TRBJ2-4, with D maybe TRBD2 (5 bases). The J call is in doubt because the DNA end fits TRBJ2-7 better. Germline V CDR1 and CDR2: SGHVS, FQNEAQ. This CDR3 has 15 residues. CDR3 sequence: CASSLEVSTSYEQYF. The CDR3 DNA follows: TGTGCCAGCAGCTTGGAGGTCTCCACTTCCTACGAGCAGTACTTC.

This clonotype was detected ten times or more. The CDR3 nucleotides are TGCGCCAGCAGCCACCGGACTAGCGGGAGCAGAATTAGGTACGAGCAGTACTTC. Protein: CASSHRTSGSRIRYEQYF. The chain links TRBV4-1 to TRBJ2-7; TRBD2 agrees at 13 bases. V lost 3 bases, J lost 4 bases, and 12 bases stayed unmatched. There are 18 residues in the CDR3. Germline V gives CDR1 MGHRA, CDR2 YSYEKL.

The sample holds a few counts of this clonotype. The chain has TRBV12-3 or TRBV12-4 and TRBJ2-1, with a tentative D call TRBD2 (6 bases). V lost 6 bases, J lost 8 bases, and 17 bases lay in between. The CDR3 runs 14 residues. CDR3 coding DNA: TGTGCCAGCAGCCGGACGGGGTGGGAGGATGAGCAGTTCTTC. Its translation is CASSRTGWEDEQFF.

This clonotype was picked up a small number of times. The chain employs TRBV6-1 and TRBJ1-1; a possible D gene is TRBD1 (5 bases). The CDR3 totals 16 residues. V lost 7 bases and J lost 4, with 22 bases in between. Germline CDR1 is MNHNS and CDR2 is SASEGT. CDR3 coding DNA: TGTGCCAGCACGGGCGTAATCCGGACATTCGTCACTGAAGCTTTCTTT. Its translation is CASTGVIRTFVTEAFF.

Concerning this clonotype itself: Germline is not matched at one junction end, which may reflect a read error. The chain links TRBV5-1 to TRBJ1-2, with TRBD1 as a possible D gene (5 bases). CDR3 length equals 15 residues. The germline gives CDR1 SGHRS, CDR2 YFSETQ. CDR3 sequence (DNA): TGCGCCAGCAGCCCGGAGGCCGGGGGAAACTATGGCCACACCTTC. This gives the protein CASSPEAGGNYGHTF.

In this sample, this clonotype turned up a few times. The V gene is TRBV7-2, the J gene TRBJ2-5, with D possibly matching TRBD1 (5 bases). Trimming left V 5 bases short and J 9 bases short, with 13 bases between. The CDR3 consists of 12 residues. CDR1 and CDR2 from the germline V gene are SGHTA and FQGNSA. The CDR3 DNA is TGTGCCAGCAGCAACCGACAGATGGCCCAGTACTTC. This sequence encodes CASSNRQMAQYF.

This rearrangement joins TRBV7-2 to TRBJ2-7; tentatively, D is TRBD1 or TRBD2 (6 bases each). This CDR3 region has 13 residues. Germline V gene sequence: CDR1 SGHTA, CDR2 FQGNSA. V gave up 2 bases and J gave up 5 bases, with 10 bases separating them. The CDR3 DNA reads TGTGCCAGCAGCTTAAGAGGGGGGAACGAGCAGTACTTC. It specifies CASSLRGGNEQYF.

V gene TRBV6-5 combines with J gene TRBJ2-1, with D perhaps matching TRBD1 (6 bases). V dropped 8 bases and J dropped 7 bases, with 9 bases sitting between them. The CDR3 runs to 11 residues. The germline V gene has CDR1 MNHEY and CDR2 SVGAGI. The CDR3 sequence: CASAQGNEQFF. DNA for the CDR3: TGTGCCAGCGCCCAGGGGAATGAGCAGTTCTTC.

The J gene is TRBJ2-7, the V gene TRBV9, with D possibly matching TRBD1 (5 bases). V was trimmed by 4 bases and J by 4 bases, leaving 15 bases between them. Germline CDR1 SGDLS, CDR2 YYNGEE. The CDR3 totals 14 residues. In nucleotides, the CDR3 is TGTGCCAGCAGCCTAGAAGGTGACAGATACGAGCAGTACTTC. Residues: CASSLEGDRYEQYF.

This clonotype was counted at least ten times. The gene calls are TRBV5-5 and TRBJ2-7; the D is unclear. V was clipped by 0 bases and J by 2 bases, with 9 bases between them. The germline V gene has CDR1 SGHKS and CDR2 YYEKEE (reference sequence). The CDR3 has 14 residues. CDR3 bases: TGTGCCAGCAGCTTGGTGGCAGCTGCCTACGAGCAGTACTTC. Translation: CASSLVAAAYEQYF.

In DNA form, the CDR3 reads TGCAGCGTGCCATCGGGACAGGGGGATGGCTACACCTTC. Encoded protein: CSVPSGQGDGYTF. The J gene is TRBJ1-2, the V gene TRBV29-1; 11 positions match TRBD1. Trimming cost V 6 bases and J 6 bases; bases outside gene matches: 6. CDR1 is SQVTM, CDR2 ANQGSEA, per germline. This CDR3 contains 13 residues.

Remarks on this clonotype: A much larger clone lies one base from this, so it may be a read error. The chain couples TRBV12-3 or TRBV12-4 to TRBJ2-7; unclear D gene. The CDR3 spans 13 residues. CDR3: CAGSFEALYEQYF. CDR3 sequence (DNA): TGTGCCGGCAGTTTTGAGGCGCTGTACGAGCAGTACTTC.

V and J are TRBV28 and TRBJ1-5, with D hard to call. The CDR3 is made up of 14 amino acids. Germline V lookup: CDR1 MDHEN, CDR2 SYDVKM. Trimming took 6 bases from V and 9 from J, leaving 18 bases between them. CDR3 DNA sequence: TGTGCCAGCAGGATCTCGAACGGGTTTAGGCCCCAGCATTTT. It yields the protein CASRISNGFRPQHF.

In its sample, this clonotype was seen a few times. V and J are TRBV13 and TRBJ2-7, with 14 bases that match TRBD2. This CDR3 is 16 amino acids long. Trimming cost V 6 bases and J 4 bases; bases outside gene matches: 8. Germline CDR1 reads PRHDT; CDR2 reads FYEKMQ (reference sequence). CDR3: CASRMTSGGALYEQYF. As DNA, the CDR3 is TGTGCCAGCAGGATGACTAGCGGGGGGGCCTTGTACGAGCAGTACTTC. The full variable domain, its missing parts supplied by reference TRBV13 and TRBJ2-7, is AAGVIQSPRHLIKEKRETATLKCYPIPRHDTVYWYQQGPGQDPQFLISFYEKMQSDKGSIPDRFSAQQFSDYHSELNMSSLELGDSALYFCASRMTSGGALYEQYFGPGTRLTVT.